The sequence of this TCR beta chain was determined in a study of blood T cells in healthy people across ages. Study background: Using template switching, researchers captured about one barcoded beta molecule for each two T cells.

Study-wide findings and caveats: Nothing was known about donor CMV status, and this possibly confounded expanded clonotype changes. When one million T cells were used, diversity estimates were thought to be underestimates. Observed TCR beta diversity showed a strong correlation with the percentage of naive T cells as measured by flow cytometry.

The CDR3 is made up of 16 amino acids. The V end lost 7 bases, the J end lost 4 bases, and 25 bases lay between the germline ends. The germline gives CDR1 SQVTM, CDR2 ANQGSEA. The table lists this clonotype with a few counts. Antigen: not known. A second PCR, run for 7 to 11 cycles, used a sample-barcoded 5' primer plus a J-beta primer mix. TCRdb analysed the 5' RACE reads with MiXCR anew, one entry per CDR3 protein. The sample holds hundreds of thousands of distinct CDR3 sequences, 40% to 45% seen once. V and J are TRBV29-1 and TRBJ2-5; perhaps TRBD1 as D (7 bases). The TCR was taken from a woman aged 60 to 75 in good health. The sequenced sample was blood. Here the CDR3 DNA reads TGCAGCGCTGCCCCCCAGGACGCAGGGGGAGGAGAGACCCAGTACTTC. Encoded protein: CSAAPQDAGGGETQYF.